This paragraph reports one T cell receptor (beta chain). As yet, its antigen is unknown. The data were obtained in a study of T cell responses to AZD1222 COVID-19 vaccine. Study outcomes and limitations: A mostly white British donor set with more females was recruited, and clonal diversity was possibly underestimated.

The CDR3 contains 13 residues. Per the germline V gene, CDR1 is LGHDT and CDR2 is YNNKEL (reference sequence). Deletions cut 1 base from V and 7 bases from J, with 7 bases between. Assay used: immunoSEQ multiplex PCR; TCRdb lists only in-frame clones, some missing. The repertoire holds approximately 180,000 clones, with 92% as singletons. The source was peripheral blood, collected on day 0 of AZD1222 vaccination. This TCR came from an adult in good health. The chain uses TRBV3-1 (or the pseudogene TRBV3-2) and TRBJ2-2; D unresolved. In DNA, the CDR3 is TGTGCCAGCAGCCAAGGTGAAGTCGGGGAGCTGTTTTTT. Protein sequence: CASSQGEVGELFF.